This T cell receptor beta chain was documented in a study of CD8 T cells in Susac syndrome. High-throughput TCR beta sequencing covered peripheral CD8+ and CD4+ T cells. Stable or active relapsing-remitting multiple sclerosis, untreated and meeting revised McDonald criteria, defined the controls. Negative isolation yielded CD8+ and CD4+ T cells; FACS enriched TEMRA cells. The authors reverse transcribed about 0.5 to 1 ug RNA with random hexamers. TCRdb processed the immunoSEQ multiplex PCR reads anew with MiXCR; each CDR3 protein has one entry. Among around 150,000 distinct CDR3 sequences listed, roughly 95% were seen once. This clonotype was sampled from a human donor with multiple sclerosis. The sample comprised CD4+ T cells from PBMCs.

The CDR3 here is CAVGTSGTDTQYF. Here the CDR3 DNA reads TGTGCGGTGGGGACTAGCGGGACAGATACGCAGTATTTT. The chain couples TRBV3-1 to TRBJ2-3, with 12 bases aligning to TRBD2. This CDR3 region has 13 residues. The germline V gene has CDR1 LGHDT and CDR2 YNNKEL (reference sequence).